The 28 T cell receptor beta chains in this list originate from one sample, sequenced in a study of blood T cell repertoires in COVID-19 (TCRdb year 2020). Library construction relied on the immunoSEQ multiplex PCR assay. Not all clones reach the TCRdb copy of this immuneACCESS table, which keeps in-frame sequences only. Checked studies attribute under half of the gap to unresolved V genes and leave the rest unexplained. A total of tens of thousands of clones appear in this sample, approximately 90% of them only once. 2% to 2.5% of the sample lies in the top ten. The sequenced sample was peripheral blood. The origin of the receptors is a man in his fifties with active COVID-19.

This clone was seen once. The V gene is TRBV2, the J gene TRBJ2-7; D not certain. The CDR3 contains 13 residues. Germline CDR1 is SNHLY and CDR2 is FYNNEI. Trimming left V 7 bases short and J 2 bases short, with 12 bases between. CDR3 amino acids: CASNSLSAYEQYF. The CDR3 DNA sequence: TGTGCCAGCAACTCCCTAAGTGCCTACGAGCAGTACTTC.

The chain links TRBV28 to TRBJ1-2; no definite D call. The V end lost 7 bases, the J end lost 2 bases, and 11 bases lay between the germline ends. The CDR3 consists of 13 residues. The germline gives CDR1 MDHEN, CDR2 SYDVKM. CDR3 nucleotide sequence: TGTGCCAGCAACATTAATGAAAACTATGGCTACACCTTC. Its protein product is CASNINENYGYTF.

The V and J genes are TRBV9 and TRBJ2-7; D is undetermined. Germline loops: CDR1 SGDLS, CDR2 YYNGEE. CDR3 length: 13 residues. V lost 0 bases and J 4 bases, leaving 8 bases between the germline ends. The CDR3 reads CASSVARGYEQYF. The CDR3 DNA is TGTGCCAGCAGCGTAGCGAGAGGATACGAGCAGTACTTC.

The chain's CDR3 is CASSKTVPSYEQYF. The CDR3 DNA sequence: TGTGCCAGTAGTAAGACAGTTCCCTCCTACGAGCAGTACTTC. The J gene is TRBJ2-7, the V gene TRBV19; TRBD1 is a possible D gene (5 bases). Trimming shortened V by 4 bases and J by 0 bases, and 10 bases separated the two germline ends. The CDR3 contains 14 residues. The germline V gene has CDR1 LNHDA and CDR2 SQIVND (reference sequence).

The rearrangement joins TRBV9 to TRBJ2-1; 13 positions agree with TRBD2. The CDR3 is 18 amino acids. The germline V gene has CDR1 SGDLS and CDR2 YYNGEE. Trimming removed 1 base from V and 0 bases from J; junction bases left unmatched: 4. The CDR3 sequence: CASSVLGLAGVSYNEQFF. The CDR3 DNA is TGTGCCAGCAGCGTACTCGGACTAGCGGGAGTCTCCTACAATGAGCAGTTCTTC.

The J gene is TRBJ2-2, the V gene TRBV4-1, with TRBD1 matching 7 bases. Germline CDR1 and CDR2: MGHRA and YSYEKL. The CDR3 is 15 residues long. Trimming removed 4 bases from V and 2 bases from J; junction bases left unmatched: 4. The CDR3 DNA sequence: TGCGCCAGCAGCCCCGGGACAGTAAACACCGGGGAGCTGTTTTTT. It yields the protein CASSPGTVNTGELFF.

This clone appeared a single time. The rearrangement uses TRBV2 and TRBJ2-1, with 9 bases identical to TRBD1. With 6 bases clipped from V and 9 bases from J, the junction kept 12 bases outside the gene matches. Germline lookup yields CDR1 SNHLY and CDR2 FYNNEI. The CDR3 runs to 15 residues. CDR3 coding DNA: TGTGCCAGCAGGGTCGGGACAGGGCCTTATCCTGAGCAGTTCTTC. Amino acids: CASRVGTGPYPEQFF.

CDR3 loop: CASILDRDNQPQHF. CDR3 nucleotides: TGTGCCAGCATCCTGGACAGAGACAATCAGCCCCAGCATTTT. The chain couples TRBV28 to TRBJ1-5; D may be TRBD1 (6 bases). The CDR3 contains 14 residues. Trimming pared 7 bases from V and 3 bases from J, leaving 13 bases between. The germline CDR1 and CDR2 sequences are MDHEN and SYDVKM.

The V gene is TRBV21-1, the J gene TRBJ1-5. TRBV21-1 counts as a pseudogene. CDR3 length: 14 amino acids. The CDR3 loop reads CATETSEGNQPQHF. The CDR3 bases are TGTGCCACCGAAACAAGCGAAGGCAATCAGCCCCAGCATTTT.

V is TRBV7-9 and J is TRBJ2-1; 7 positions agree with TRBD1. V dropped 0 bases and J dropped 4; count of bases not matched to a gene: 6. Germline-derived CDR1 and CDR2 are SEHNR and FQNEAQ (reference sequence). This CDR3 comprises 16 residues. The CDR3 DNA is TGTGCCAGCAGCTTAGCCCTGACAGGGCTTTACAATGAGCAGTTCTTC. Amino acid sequence: CASSLALTGLYNEQFF.

The genes are TRBV5-1 and TRBJ1-2; tentatively, D is TRBD1 (5 bases). The CDR3 runs 16 residues. Trimming shortened V by 4 bases and J by 6 bases, and 22 bases separated the two germline ends. The germline gives CDR1 SGHRS, CDR2 YFSETQ. The CDR3 reads CASSTGVVRQSDGYTF. The CDR3 bases are TGCGCCAGCAGCACGGGGGTGGTCCGGCAGTCGGATGGCTACACCTTC.

This chain uses TRBV5-1 with TRBJ1-2; 8 bases map to TRBD1. The CDR3 has 14 amino acids. CDR1 is SGHRS, CDR2 YFSETQ, per germline. The J segment lost 2 bases and the V segment lost 2 bases, leaving 2 bases of the junction unmatched. CDR3 DNA: TGCGCCAGCAGCTTTTCAGGGGGCAACTATGGCTACACCTTC. Protein: CASSFSGGNYGYTF. Variable domain in full (rest from reference TRBV5-1 and TRBJ1-2): KAGVTQTPRYLIKTRGQQVTLSCSPISGHRSVSWYQQTPGQGLQFLFEYFSETQRNKGNFPGRFSGRQFSNSRSEMNVSTLELGDSALYLCASSFSGGNYGYTFGSGTRLTVV.

The sample holds one count of this clone. The gene calls are TRBV7-6 and TRBJ2-2; 8 bases line up with TRBD2. Unmatched junction bases numbered 8, after V lost 6 bases and J lost 2 bases. The CDR3 sequence is 16 residues long. CDR1 is SGHVS, CDR2 FNYEAQ, per germline. CDR3 in amino acids: CASRQLAALNTGELFF. Written as DNA, the CDR3 is TGTGCCAGCAGGCAACTAGCGGCCCTAAACACCGGGGAGCTGTTTTTT. Together with reference TRBV7-6 and TRBJ2-2, the CDR3 gives the full variable domain: GAGVSQSPRYKVTKRGQDVALRCDPISGHVSLYWYRQALGQGPEFLTYFNYEAQQDKSGLPNDRFSAERPEGSISTLTIQRTEQRDSAMYRCASRQLAALNTGELFFGEGSRLTVL.

This clone appeared a few times. V is TRBV27 and J is TRBJ1-4; the D gene is possibly TRBD1 (6 bases). Germline-derived CDR1 and CDR2 are MNHEY and SMNVEV (reference sequence). The CDR3 has 14 residues. Trimming left V 2 bases short and J 6 bases short, with 10 bases between. The CDR3 DNA reads TGTGCCAGCAGTTTAAATGCAGGGGATGAAAAACTGTTTTTT. This sequence encodes CASSLNAGDEKLFF.

As DNA, the CDR3 is TGTGCCAGCAGTTTAGGGGGGGCCAATTACAATGAGCAGTTCTTC. Its translation is CASSLGGANYNEQFF. V and J are TRBV28 and TRBJ2-1; a weak D match, TRBD2 (7 bases). Deletions cut 2 bases from V and 4 bases from J, with 12 bases between. Germline V lookup: CDR1 MDHEN, CDR2 SYDVKM. The CDR3 sequence is 15 residues long.

V is TRBV6-6 and J is TRBJ2-2; no clear D. The CDR3 runs to 14 residues. The germline V gene encodes CDR1 MNHNY and CDR2 SVGAGI (reference sequence). Trimming stripped 7 bases from V and 0 bases from J, with 9 bases between. The CDR3 coding sequence is TGTGCCAGCACTCGCCAGGCGAACACCGGGGAGCTGTTTTTT. Protein sequence: CASTRQANTGELFF.

The CDR3 region has the DNA TGTGCCAGCAGCTTATTGGAGCGGGAGACCGGGGAGCTGTTTTTT. Encoded protein: CASSLLERETGELFF. The V call is TRBV7-2, the J call TRBJ2-2; 8 positions match TRBD2. V shed 2 bases, J shed 5 bases, and the junction held 4 bases outside the gene matches. The germline V gene encodes CDR1 SGHTA and CDR2 FQGNSA. CDR3 length: 15 amino acids.

The chain carries TRBV6-5 and TRBJ2-7; D ambiguous. The germline V and J ends were trimmed by 5 bases and 3 bases, with 5 bases remaining between them. CDR3 length: 11 amino acids. The germline CDR1 and CDR2 sequences are MNHEY and SVGAGI. The CDR3 spells CASSIYYEQYF. As DNA, the CDR3 is TGTGCCAGCAGTATTTACTACGAGCAGTACTTC.

The V call is TRBV7-7, the J call TRBJ2-3; TRBD2 matches at 8 bases. Germline trimming cut 2 bases from V and 3 bases from J; bases unmatched to any gene: 10. Per the germline V gene, CDR1 is SSHAT and CDR2 is FNYEAQ (reference sequence). This CDR3 comprises 17 residues. The CDR3 loop reads CASSLRGGAGATDTQYF. The DNA for the CDR3 is TGTGCCAGCAGCTTAAGGGGAGGAGCGGGAGCTACAGATACGCAGTATTTT. The whole variable domain, remainder taken from reference TRBV7-7 and TRBJ2-3, is GAGVSQSPRYKVTKRGQDVTLRCDPISSHATLYWYQQALGQGPEFLTYFNYEAQPDKSGLPSDRFSAERPEGSISTLTIQRTEQRDSAMYRCASSLRGGAGATDTQYFGPGTRLTVL.

This rearrangement joins TRBV5-5 to TRBJ2-3; 9 bases fit TRBD1. Germline V CDR1 and CDR2: SGHKS, YYEKEE (reference sequence). Trimming removed 4 bases from V and 6 bases from J; junction bases left unmatched: 9. This CDR3 has 15 amino acids. For the CDR3, the DNA is TGTGCCAGCAGCACCGGGACAGGGAAACTGGATACGCAGTATTTT. Its protein product is CASSTGTGKLDTQYF.

V is TRBV4-2 and J is TRBJ2-3; 7 bases line up with TRBD2. The CDR3 has 16 residues. CDR1 is LGHNA and CDR2 is YNFKEQ in the germline V gene. Trimming cost V 0 bases and J 2 bases; bases outside gene matches: 5. CDR3 protein: CASSQEASGTTDTQYF. The CDR3, as DNA: TGTGCCAGCAGCCAAGAGGCTAGCGGAACCACAGATACGCAGTATTTT.

This rearrangement joins TRBV4-2 to TRBJ2-2, with a possible D match to TRBD1 (6 bases). This CDR3 is built from 16 residues. In germline, CDR1 is LGHNA, CDR2 YNFKEQ. With 3 bases removed from V and 3 bases from J, the gap between germline ends came to 14 bases. The CDR3 reads CASSQETGLHTGELFF. DNA for the CDR3: TGTGCCAGCAGCCAGGAAACAGGGCTTCACACCGGGGAGCTGTTTTTT.

This chain uses TRBV5-1 with TRBJ2-2, with TRBD2 matching 10 bases. The CDR3 runs 16 residues. Germline loops: CDR1 SGHRS, CDR2 YFSETQ. After removal of 5 bases from V and 2 bases from J, the junction contained 6 bases not matched to a gene. The CDR3 region has the DNA TGCGCCAGCAGAACTAGCGGGAAGCCTAACACCGGGGAGCTGTTTTTT. Residues: CASRTSGKPNTGELFF.

The CDR3 loop reads CASSVQGPRTEAFF. The DNA for the CDR3 is TGTGCCAGCAGCGTACAGGGGCCGAGGACTGAAGCTTTCTTT. The rearrangement uses TRBV5-5 and TRBJ1-1, with TRBD1 identical over 7 bases. The V gene end was trimmed by 4 bases and the J gene end by 5 bases; junction bases not matched to a gene: 8. This CDR3 spans 14 amino acids. The germline V gene has CDR1 SGHKS and CDR2 YYEKEE (reference sequence). The full variable domain, rest sourced from reference TRBV5-5 and TRBJ1-1, is DAGVTQSPTHLIKTRGQQVTLRCSPISGHKSVSWYQQVLGQGPQFIFQYYEKEERGRGNFPDRFSARQFPNYSSELNVNALLLGDSALYLCASSVQGPRTEAFFGQGTRLTVV.

The genes are TRBV6-4 and TRBJ2-3, with 10 nucleotides matching TRBD2. This CDR3 is built from 15 residues. V was clipped by 7 bases and J by 3 bases; unmatched bases: 7. Germline V lookup: CDR1 MRHNA, CDR2 SNTAGT. CDR3 sequence (DNA): TGTGCCAGCAAGGAAGGGACTAGCGAGACAGATACGCAGTATTTT. This encodes CASKEGTSETDTQYF.

This rearrangement joins TRBV11-2 to TRBJ2-2; the D gene is possibly TRBD1 (5 bases). The V gene lost 5 bases and the J gene lost 1 base, with 14 bases spanning the gap. The germline CDR1 and CDR2 sequences are SGHAT and FQNNGV. The CDR3 is 16 residues long. In DNA, the CDR3 is TGTGCCAGCAGCCCCTCAGGGATCGGGAACACCGGGGAGCTGTTTTTT. Translation: CASSPSGIGNTGELFF.

The J gene is TRBJ1-6, the V gene TRBV18; D possibly corresponds to TRBD1 (5 bases). V dropped 1 base and J dropped 7 bases, with 14 bases sitting between them. This CDR3 has 16 amino acids. CDR1 is KGHSH and CDR2 is LQKENI in the germline V gene. CDR3 in amino acids: CASSPQTRRQNSPLHF. In nucleotides, the CDR3 is TGTGCCAGCTCACCACAGACGCGCCGACAGAATTCACCCCTCCACTTT.

The chain employs TRBV5-1 and TRBJ2-5, with a tentative D call TRBD2 (5 bases). The V end was cut by 2 bases, the J end by 3 bases, with 8 bases between. Looked up from germline, CDR1 is SGHRS and CDR2 is YFSETQ. The CDR3 loop spans 13 amino acids. The CDR3 spells CASSLGGEETQYF. CDR3 bases: TGCGCCAGCAGCTTAGGAGGCGAAGAGACCCAGTACTTC.